This TCR beta chain was sequenced in a study of T cell responses to AZD1222 COVID-19 vaccine (TCRdb year 2021). Study-level background: AZD1222 recipients whose second dose came at about 4 weeks and those whose second dose came at about 12 weeks were combined into one group, since spike-specific TCR depth and breadth did not differ between the two schedules. Trial participants were enrolled by age into 18-55, 56-69 and 70-plus year subgroups, with about 150, 28 and 57 TCR-sequenced participants respectively. TCR sequencing was performed for roughly 250 trial participants, of whom around 200 were given two doses of AZD1222 and about 25 were given two doses of MenACWY control vaccine.

Results and caveats for the whole study, not just this receptor: Conclusions about previously exposed vaccinees are limited, since just five to seven AZD1222 recipients were seropositive for SARS-CoV-2 at baseline. CD4 TCRs associated with the vaccine covered the entire spike protein, and the dominant responses were in regions 160-218 and 743-854. The 56-69-year group was small, and its depth increase did not reach significance, likely because of low power. Reportedly, almost half of the unique spike-specific TCRs recognized epitopes lying outside the regions that are mutated in the B.1.351 and B.1.1.7 variants. A significant rise in spike-specific TCR breadth and depth was observed after two AZD1222 doses relative to day 0 and relative to MenACWY recipients. Because no day 14 peak-response samples were available, repertoires were characterized only after the peak T cell response. Participants were mostly white British and included more females than males, and it was suggested by the authors that clonal diversity may have been underestimated.

The CDR3 regions of human TCRbeta chains were analyzed by immunosequencing. Per the original workflow: Repertoire TCRs were checked for matches against a reference library of SARS-CoV-2-specific TCRs that had been generated using the MIRA antigen-specificity platform. Breadth was defined as the fraction of unique TCRs that were SARS-CoV-2-associated, and depth was defined as the fraction of total T cells that were SARS-CoV-2-associated. Using the MIRA data, every spike-specific TCR was mapped to the spike region that the TCR reacted to and assigned to either a CD4 or a CD8 class. Log10-transformed breadth and depth values were compared by one-way ANOVA with Sidak's multiple comparisons tests. TCRdb re-hosts the immuneACCESS table, in-frame sequences only. Its copies lack some clones; in the studies checked, an unresolved V gene accounts for under half of them, and the cause for the rest is not known. V and J calls and clone size are as listed in that table; D and trimming were resolved from the DNA. The sample table shows about 96,000 clones, and 80% to 90% are seen once. The ten largest clones take up about 1.5% of the sample.

The intended sense of this specimen's time point label: baseline before first vaccination. Vaccinee samples came from UK trials COV001 and COV002, including a single-blind randomized controlled phase 2/3 trial of AZD1222 (ChAdOx1 nCoV-19) in healthy adults. For TCRbeta chain sequencing, PBMC samples were collected from trial participants at day 0 and at day 28 after the second dose. CDR1 and CDR2 are drawn from the germline V gene (reference sequence): SSHAT, FNYEAQ. Measured from the cysteine to the phenylalanine, the CDR3 is 15 residues long. The kept DNA is CDR3 alone, 45 bases in frame from the first base. Notes on this clone: Its cognate antigen has yet to be identified. At one end, the junction sequence differs from germline, possibly due to a read error.

This specimen was peripheral blood, taken on day 0 of AZD1222 vaccination. Recombination linked TRBV7-7 to TRBJ1-3; confidence is insufficient to name the D gene. The receptor was derived from an adult in good health. The DNA sequence is given as TGTGCTAGCAGCCCCAGTGCTTCGTCCGGAAACACCATATATTTT. Its protein product is CASSPSASSGNTIYF.